This T cell receptor (beta chain) originates from a study of cytomegalovirus exposure and HLA in healthy donors. Study overall: A previous analysis identified 95 million to 120 million unique TCR beta sequences derived from roughly 180 million T cells. Of the donors genotyped, several hundred in all, 65% to 90% fell in the Caucasian-associated ancestry cluster. Study results and limitations: In an earlier analysis, in approximately 570 donors, most V segments appeared productive either ~90% or ~30% of the time.

Amplification used 60 Vbeta primers and 13 Jbeta primers. Some clones are missing from TCRdb's copy, which holds only in-frame ones; the method was immunoSEQ multiplex PCR. The table includes 150,000 to 250,000 clones, roughly 78% detected once. The CDR3 has 15 residues. Germline values: CDR1 MGHDK, CDR2 SYGVNS. The trim removed 3 bases at V and 3 bases at J, leaving 5 bases unmatched. As to this clone: Its antigen is undetermined. The same CDR3 is also encoded by other DNA sequences in this sample.

The source of this sequence is a girl between 5 and 17 years old in good health and CMV-seropositive. The specimen sequenced was PBMCs. The chain has TRBV25-1 and TRBJ2-1; 7 nucleotides line up with TRBD2. CDR3 protein: CASSDSGGVYNEQFF. DNA of the CDR3: TGTGCCAGCAGTGACTCGGGGGGTGTCTACAATGAGCAGTTCTTC.